This T cell receptor (beta chain) was identified in a study of metastatic and nonmetastatic thyroid tumors (TCRdb year 2020). Context from the whole study: The researchers compared repertoires between peripheral blood samples and tumor or nodule tissue samples from patients with malignant or benign thyroid disease. General conclusions and limits of the study: In both blood and tumor samples, TCR beta diversity was reported to be significantly higher in malignant tumors than in benign nodules.

Library generation was performed with PCR. Reads for this sample came from an Illumina HiSeq 4000. High-throughput sequencing was used to profile the TCR beta-chain CDR3 region of every patient. As for the authors' bioinformatics: A classifier to discriminate distant-metastatic papillary thyroid cancer patients was built from CDR3 differences across clinicopathological groups. The Shannon index was used to measure repertoire diversity, and the Morisita-Horn index was used to measure how similar tumor and blood repertoires were. Using fastp trimming at Q25 and MiXCR clonotype assembly, TCRdb reanalyzed the public sequencing data and kept in-frame beta chains. Clone size and V and J calls follow TCRdb, not the original study. This sample is represented by approximately 15,000 clones; 3.5% to 4.5% of them were singletons. The ten biggest clones cover 20% to 30% of the sample. CDR1 and CDR2 are read off the germline V gene (reference sequence) as LNHDA and SQIVND. The CDR3 contains 15 residues, cysteine and phenylalanine counted. Left in the record is the CDR3 DNA by itself, 45 bases read in frame from the first base.

None of the patients had been given any treatment before thyroid surgery. Using T-cell receptor beta sequencing, the study looked back at clinical samples from patients collected from about 2011 to 2019. On this clone: Its specific antigen is unknown. The junction and the germline gene differ at one end; a read error may be behind it. Other DNA sequences in this sample translate to the same CDR3.

Source material: tumor tissue. This receptor was taken from a female donor with papillary thyroid cancer or a benign thyroid nodule (not recorded which). Some clones in this sample may be carry-over from other donors' samples. The rearranged segments are TRBV19 and TRBJ1-6; tentative D gene TRBD1, with 5 bases matching. The DNA is as follows: TGTGCCAGTAGTATAGATGGGGGTAATAATTCACCCCTTCACTTT. Translated, it gives CASSIDGGNNSPLHF. Here the CDR3 is joined to the reference TRBV19 and TRBJ1-6 genes, and the full variable domain is: DGGITQSPKYLFRKEGQNVTLSCEQNLNHDAMYWYRQDPGQGLRLIYYSQIVNDFQKGDIAEGYSVSREKKESFPLTVTSAQKNPTAFYLCASSIDGGNNSPLHFGNGTRLTVT.